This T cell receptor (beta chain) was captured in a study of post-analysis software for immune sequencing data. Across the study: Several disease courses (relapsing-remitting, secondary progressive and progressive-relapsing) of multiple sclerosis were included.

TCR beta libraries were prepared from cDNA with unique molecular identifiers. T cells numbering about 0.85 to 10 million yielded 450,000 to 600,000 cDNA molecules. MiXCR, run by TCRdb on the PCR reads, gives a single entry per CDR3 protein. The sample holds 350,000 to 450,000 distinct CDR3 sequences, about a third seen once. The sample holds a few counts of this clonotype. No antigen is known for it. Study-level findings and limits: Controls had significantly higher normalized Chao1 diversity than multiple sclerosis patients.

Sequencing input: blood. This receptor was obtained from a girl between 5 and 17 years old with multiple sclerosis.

As DNA, the CDR3 is TGTGCCATTGGAGGGGGCGCCTACAATGAGCAGTTCTTC. It translates to CAIGGGAYNEQFF. The chain uses TRBV10-3 and TRBJ2-1; tentative D call: TRBD1 (7 bases). Trimming stripped 9 bases from V and 2 bases from J, with 11 bases between. The CDR3 has 13 amino acids. The germline V gene encodes CDR1 ENHRY and CDR2 SYGVKD.